A single sample is the source of the 20 T cell receptor beta chains below, sequenced in a study of blood T cell repertoires in COVID-19. Here immunoSEQ multiplex PCR was the method, and the copy in TCRdb shows in-frame clones only, minus some. The sample consists of roughly 130,000 clones, around 90% of them appearing once. Specimen: peripheral blood. Every receptor here comes from a man aged 55 to 70 with active or convalescent COVID-19.

This rearrangement joins TRBV18 to TRBJ2-7; 7 positions match TRBD1. The length of the CDR3 is 13 residues. CDR1 KGHSH and CDR2 LQKENI come from the germline V gene. Trimming cost V 3 bases and J 5 bases; bases outside gene matches: 4. CDR3 sequence reads: CASSPRQGHEQYF. CDR3 nucleotides: TGTGCCAGCTCACCCAGACAGGGCCACGAGCAGTACTTC.

The chain carries TRBV7-9 and TRBJ1-1, with TRBD1 matching over 8 bases. Germline V gene data show CDR1 as SEHNR and CDR2 as FQNEAQ (reference sequence). The junction had 0 bases not matched to a gene; V was cut back by 8 bases and J by 7 bases. The CDR3 runs 10 residues. The CDR3 DNA is TGTGCCAGCGGACAGGGTGAAGCTTTCTTT. This codes for CASGQGEAFF.

The chain combines TRBV5-1 with TRBJ2-5; no clear D gene. The ends were cut back, 0 bases at V and 4 bases at J, with 10 bases in the middle. CDR1 SGHRS and CDR2 YFSETQ come from the germline V gene. The CDR3 is made up of 14 amino acids. The CDR3 nucleotides are TGCGCCAGCAGCTTGGATCTGAGAGGAGAGACCCAGTACTTC. Translation: CASSLDLRGETQYF.

The chain links TRBV12-3 or TRBV12-4 to TRBJ2-7; 7 nucleotides line up with TRBD2. CDR3 length: 13 residues. J lost 6 bases, V lost 1 base, and 3 bases had no gene match. In DNA, the CDR3 is TGTGCCAGCAGTTTAGGCGGGGGAACCGAGCAGTACTTC. Its translation is CASSLGGGTEQYF.

V and J are TRBV28 and TRBJ2-7, with TRBD1 matching over 10 bases. The CDR3 runs 13 residues. Germline V gene lookup returns CDR1 MDHEN and CDR2 SYDVKM. Unmatched junction bases numbered 3, after V lost 5 bases and J lost 5 bases. CDR3 amino acids: CASSRQGANEQYF. CDR3 bases: TGTGCCAGCAGTCGACAGGGGGCGAACGAGCAGTACTTC.

This chain connects TRBV5-1 to TRBJ2-2; D is possibly TRBD2 (5 bases). This CDR3 region has 13 residues. The germline V gene has CDR1 SGHRS and CDR2 YFSETQ. V lost 5 bases and J 0 bases, leaving 5 bases between the germline ends. The CDR3 DNA sequence: TGCGCCAGCAGTAGCGCGAACACCGGGGAGCTGTTTTTT. Its protein product is CASSSANTGELFF.

This chain uses TRBV28 with TRBJ2-5; TRBD2 matches at 13 bases. The CDR3 has 17 residues. With V trimmed by 4 bases and J by 7 bases, 12 bases remained unmatched. Germline lookup yields CDR1 MDHEN and CDR2 SYDVKM. The chain's CDR3 is CASSSPVRTSGSGTQYF. Written as DNA, the CDR3 is TGTGCCAGCAGTTCACCCGTACGGACTAGCGGGAGTGGGACCCAGTACTTC. The full variable domain, its missing parts supplied by reference TRBV28 and TRBJ2-5, is DVKVTQSSRYLVKRTGEKVFLECVQDMDHENMFWYRQDPGLGLRLIYFSYDVKMKEKGDIPEGYSVSREKKERFSLILESASTNQTSMYLCASSSPVRTSGSGTQYFGPGTRLLVL.

This rearrangement joins TRBV3-1 (or the pseudogene TRBV3-2) to TRBJ2-3; 10 nucleotides line up with TRBD1. The V gene's germline CDR1 is LGHDT and CDR2 YNNKEL (reference sequence). The CDR3 contains 14 residues. V trimming: 6 bases; J trimming: 5 bases; junction bases outside the gene matches: 5. The CDR3 sequence: CASRMTGGLDTQYF. CDR3 DNA: TGTGCCAGCAGAATGACAGGGGGCCTAGATACGCAGTATTTT.

The chain is built from TRBV28 and TRBJ1-6; D unresolved. CDR1 is MDHEN, CDR2 SYDVKM, per germline. V was trimmed by 3 bases and J by 9 bases, leaving 12 bases between them. The CDR3 extends over 14 amino acids. The CDR3 DNA sequence: TGTGCCAGCAGTTTCAGAGGGATAGGTTCACCCCTCCACTTT. It specifies CASSFRGIGSPLHF.

The rearrangement links TRBV4-2 to TRBJ1-4; 8 nucleotides align to TRBD1. CDR1 is LGHNA and CDR2 is YNFKEQ in the germline V gene. This CDR3 has 17 residues. V dropped 1 base and J dropped 3; count of bases not matched to a gene: 7. DNA for the CDR3: TGTGCCAGCAGCCAAGTTTTCAGGGGGCAGGCTAATGAAAAACTGTTTTTT. As protein: CASSQVFRGQANEKLFF.

The chain carries TRBV29-1 and TRBJ2-2; 10 positions match TRBD1. This CDR3 comprises 15 residues. The V gene end was trimmed by 5 bases and the J gene end by 3 bases; junction bases not matched to a gene: 6. Germline assignment: CDR1 SQVTM and CDR2 ANQGSEA. The CDR3: CSVRLGTGDTGELFF. The CDR3 coding sequence is TGCAGCGTTAGGCTCGGGACAGGGGACACCGGGGAGCTGTTTTTT.

In this sample, this clone turned up once. The genes are TRBV11-2 and TRBJ2-1, with 8 bases lining up with TRBD2. The length of the CDR3 is 14 residues. Germline V gene sequence: CDR1 SGHAT, CDR2 FQNNGV. The V and J ends lost 2 bases and 6 bases, in that order; junction bases with no gene match: 3. CDR3 DNA sequence: TGTGCCAGCAGCTTATCGACTAGCGTCAATGAGCAGTTCTTC. It specifies CASSLSTSVNEQFF.

The chain employs TRBV13 and TRBJ2-7; TRBD1 is a possible D gene (5 bases). Trimming pared 0 bases from V and 1 base from J, leaving 25 bases between. The length of the CDR3 is 20 residues. Germline assignment: CDR1 PRHDT and CDR2 FYEKMQ (reference sequence). The CDR3 loop is CASSLGEKTEIAYNSYEQYF. The CDR3 nucleotides are TGTGCCAGCAGCTTAGGCGAAAAGACAGAGATCGCGTATAATTCCTACGAGCAGTACTTC. Together with reference TRBV13 and TRBJ2-7, the CDR3 gives the full variable domain: AAGVIQSPRHLIKEKRETATLKCYPIPRHDTVYWYQQGPGQDPQFLISFYEKMQSDKGSIPDRFSAQQFSDYHSELNMSSLELGDSALYFCASSLGEKTEIAYNSYEQYFGPGTRLTVT.

V usage is TRBV28 and J usage is TRBJ1-2; possibly TRBD1 for D (5 bases). CDR1 and CDR2 from the germline V gene are MDHEN and SYDVKM. Trimming removed 5 bases at V and 8 bases at J, with 18 bases between. This CDR3 comprises 14 residues. The chain's CDR3 is CASSPTGTMGGYTF. The CDR3 DNA follows: TGTGCCAGCAGTCCCACCGGGACTATGGGCGGCTACACCTTC.

This chain links TRBV10-3 with TRBJ1-1; possibly TRBD1 for D (5 bases). The CDR3 is made up of 13 amino acids. Trimming took 6 bases from V and 1 from J, leaving 9 bases between them. Germline loops: CDR1 ENHRY, CDR2 SYGVKD. The CDR3 sequence: CAIRQVRNTEAFF. In DNA, the CDR3 is TGTGCCATCAGACAGGTCCGGAACACTGAAGCTTTCTTT.

The chain recombines TRBV5-1 with TRBJ1-6; D is perhaps TRBD1 (5 bases). Looked up from germline, CDR1 is SGHRS and CDR2 is YFSETQ. This CDR3 spans 15 amino acids. V lost 7 bases to trimming and J lost 3 bases, with 14 bases between them. The CDR3 sequence is CASSPGDDYNSPLHF. In DNA form, the CDR3 reads TGCGCCAGCTCCCCGGGGGATGACTATAATTCACCCCTCCACTTT.

As concerns this clone: Different DNA sequences within this sample yield the same CDR3. The chain is built from TRBV2 and TRBJ1-6; 8 bases are shared with TRBD1. CDR3 length: 13 amino acids. From germline, CDR1 is SNHLY and CDR2 FYNNEI. After removal of 4 bases from V and 7 bases from J, the junction contained 0 bases not matched to a gene. The DNA of the CDR3 is TGTGCCAGCAGTGGACAGGGGAATTCACCCCTCCACTTT. Its protein is CASSGQGNSPLHF.

This sequence joins TRBV5-4 and TRBJ2-5, with TRBD2 matching 11 bases. The V gene's germline CDR1 is SGHNT and CDR2 YYREEE (reference sequence). Trimming at V came to 6 bases and at J to 4 bases, leaving 8 bases not matched to a gene. This CDR3 contains 15 residues. The CDR3 DNA reads TGTGCCAGCATGACTAGCGGGACGGCAATAGAGACCCAGTACTTC. Protein product: CASMTSGTAIETQYF.

This chain joins TRBV5-4 and TRBJ2-7, with D tentatively TRBD2 (6 bases). The CDR3 is 13 amino acids. V was trimmed by 4 bases and J by 4 bases, leaving 12 bases between them. Germline V gene sequence: CDR1 SGHNT, CDR2 YYREEE (reference sequence). CDR3 amino acids: CASSTLSGYEQYF. The CDR3 DNA is TGTGCCAGCAGCACTCTGAGCGGGTACGAGCAGTACTTC. Supplemented by reference TRBV5-4 and TRBJ2-7, the full variable domain reads ETGVTQSPTHLIKTRGQQVTLRCSSQSGHNTVSWYQQALGQGPQFIFQYYREEENGRGNFPPRFSGLQFPNYSSELNVNALELDDSALYLCASSTLSGYEQYFGPGTRLTVT.

The rearrangement joins TRBV29-1 to TRBJ2-3; 7 bases are shared with TRBD2. Germline V gene sequence: CDR1 SQVTM, CDR2 ANQGSEA. The CDR3 totals 16 residues. V shed 3 bases and J 0 bases; nucleotides not matched to a gene: 9. The CDR3 here is CSVDAGASSSTDTQYF. DNA of the CDR3: TGCAGCGTTGACGCGGGAGCTTCCTCTAGCACAGATACGCAGTATTTT.